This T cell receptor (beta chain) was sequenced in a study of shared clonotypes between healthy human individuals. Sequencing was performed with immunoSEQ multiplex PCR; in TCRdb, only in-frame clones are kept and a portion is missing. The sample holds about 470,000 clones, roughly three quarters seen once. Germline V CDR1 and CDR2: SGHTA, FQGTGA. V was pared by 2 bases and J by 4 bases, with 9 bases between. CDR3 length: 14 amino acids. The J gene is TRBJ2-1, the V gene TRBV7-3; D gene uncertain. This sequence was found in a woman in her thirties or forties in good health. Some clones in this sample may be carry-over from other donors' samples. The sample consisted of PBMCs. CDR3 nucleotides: TGTGCCAGCAGCTTAGAAGGGCAATACAATGAGCAGTTCTTC. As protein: CASSLEGQYNEQFF.